This T cell receptor beta chain was identified during a study of cytomegalovirus exposure and HLA in healthy donors. The study ran its PCR with 60 Vbeta and 13 Jbeta primers. Assay used: immunoSEQ multiplex PCR; TCRdb lists only in-frame clones, some missing. Here the sample spans some 100,000 clones, roughly four fifths being singletons. This clone was detected only once. Looked up from germline, CDR1 is MGHDK and CDR2 is SYGVNS. V was cut by 4 bases and J by 4 bases, with 14 bases left in between. The CDR3 extends over 15 amino acids. The chain joins TRBV25-1 to TRBJ2-1, with D perhaps matching TRBD2 (7 bases). The TCR was taken from a man between 50 and 59 years old in good health and CMV-seronegative. Sequenced input: PBMCs. The CDR3, as DNA: TGTGCCAGCAGTGTAGAGGGAGGGGGTTACAATGAGCAGTTCTTC. Protein sequence: CASSVEGGGYNEQFF.